This T cell receptor (beta chain) appears in the sequencing data of a study of cytomegalovirus exposure and HLA in healthy donors. Whole-study context: A preliminary data release comprised approximately 85 million unique TCRs obtained from HLA-typed donors. Study-wide findings and caveats: A later analysis by the authors found several of the most significant clusters apparently linked to common viral pathogens. Productive rates of about 87% or about 30% were seen for most TCR beta V segments in an earlier analysis. Rare TCR sequences dominated, though some public TCRs recurred in many donors.

The V end was cut by 2 bases, the J end by 4 bases, with 19 bases between. CDR1 and CDR2 (germline): SGHRS, YFSETQ. The CDR3 has 17 residues. PCR used 60 Vbeta primers and 13 Jbeta primers. Profiled with immunoSEQ multiplex PCR; TCRdb holds only in-frame clones, not every one. The sample lists 150,000 to 200,000 clones; approximately 84% were seen once. About this clone: Its antigen is unidentified.

The sample was PBMCs. The sequence was collected from a woman in her 30s in good health and CMV-seropositive. The gene calls are TRBV5-1 and TRBJ1-5; D is undetermined. The CDR3, as DNA: TGCGCCAGCAGCTTTTTTCCCGAGAGACTAGTGAATCAGCCCCAGCATTTT. Protein sequence: CASSFFPERLVNQPQHF. The full variable domain, rest sourced from reference TRBV5-1 and TRBJ1-5, is KAGVTQTPRYLIKTRGQQVTLSCSPISGHRSVSWYQQTPGQGLQFLFEYFSETQRNKGNFPGRFSGRQFSNSRSEMNVSTLELGDSALYLCASSFFPERLVNQPQHFGDGTRLSIL.